The entry below gives a single TCR beta chain sequence along with its context. This record belongs to a study of OX40 agonist ivuxolimab in advanced cancers. Blood sampling took place at baseline, cycle 4 day 1, and cycle 7 day 1. Measured with immunoSEQ multiplex PCR; TCRdb has only the in-frame clones, and not every one. Of roughly 10,000 clones in the sample, 75% to 80% were seen once. Trimming cost V 2 bases and J 1 base, with 9 bases left between them. Germline values: CDR1 LNHNV, CDR2 YYDKDF (reference sequence). The CDR3 spans 15 residues. The receptor was isolated from an adult with an advanced solid tumor such as melanoma, head and neck, liver or kidney cancer. V gene TRBV15 combines with J gene TRBJ1-5, with D perhaps matching TRBD1 (6 bases). Here the sequenced sample was CD4+ or CD8+ T cells sorted from blood, taken in a trial of the OX40 agonist ivuxolimab. The CDR3 protein is CATSRPGQSNQPQHF. DNA of the CDR3: TGTGCCACCAGCAGACCAGGACAGAGCAATCAGCCCCAGCATTTT.